The rows below give T cell receptor beta chains drawn from one sample of a study of T cell changes during pregnancy in multiple sclerosis. Only in-frame clones appear in the TCRdb table, and some are missing; sequencing was by immunoSEQ multiplex PCR. The sample has 71,000 or so clones; approximately 92% are singletons. This sample comprised peripheral blood, obtained in the third trimester of pregnancy. Receptors originate from a female donor with multiple sclerosis, enrolled in a pregnancy study. CDR3s include the opening cysteine and the closing phenylalanine or tryptophan. The D gene is left open where the match is weak. The listing skips clone size in some rows; elsewhere it reads once, few, many or a size class.

>14|.|.|TRBJ2-2|TRBV5-6
CASSLGGNTGELFF
TGTGCCAGCAGCTTGGGCGGAAACACCGGGGAGCTGTTTTTT
>14|TRBD2|.|TRBJ2-1|TRBV30
CATPGLAGEGEQFF
TGTGCGACTCCGGGACTAGCGGGAGAGGGTGAGCAGTTCTTC
>15|TRBD2|.|TRBJ2-1|TRBV27
CASSFWTSGTNEQFF
TGTGCCAGCAGTTTTTGGACTAGCGGGACGAATGAGCAGTTCTTC
>12|.|.|TRBJ1-2|TRBV10-3
CATTRGSDGYTF
TGTGCCACGACAAGGGGGTCCGATGGCTACACCTTC
>13|.|few|TRBJ1-2|TRBV5-1
CASSPEDSKGYTF
TGCGCCAGCAGCCCTGAGGACAGCAAAGGCTACACCTTC
>15|TRBD1|few|TRBJ2-7|TRBV5-1
CASSLGGTGNYEQYF
TGCGCCAGCAGCTTGGGAGGGACAGGCAACTACGAGCAGTACTTC
>15|TRBD1|.|TRBJ2-7|TRBV5-1
CASSLVGQGYYEQYF
TGCGCCAGCAGCTTGGTGGGACAGGGCTATTACGAGCAGTACTTC
>15|TRBD2|.|TRBJ2-1|TRBV5-1
CASSLDYSGSGEQFF
TGCGCCAGCAGCTTGGATTATAGCGGGAGCGGTGAGCAGTTCTTC
>15|TRBD1|.|TRBJ2-7|TRBV5-1
CASSLAGTGNYEQYF
TGCGCCAGCAGCTTGGCCGGGACAGGGAACTACGAGCAGTACTTC
>15|.|.|TRBJ1-1|TRBV7-9
CASTLTGIGDTEAFF
TGTGCCAGCACCTTGACAGGCATCGGGGACACTGAAGCTTTCTTT